Here is one TCR beta chain with its context. The assay was immunoSEQ multiplex PCR, and TCRdb's table has in-frame clones only and misses some. This sample yields roughly 70,000 clones, of which 85% are seen a single time; approximately 3.8% belongs to the top ten. Trimming removed 0 bases at V and 5 bases at J, with 2 bases between. Looked up from germline, CDR1 is MDHEN and CDR2 is SYDVKM. The CDR3 runs to 11 residues. The data originate from a study of OX40 agonist ivuxolimab in advanced cancers. The overall study: Patients took ivuxolimab, an agonistic anti-OX40 (CD134) antibody.

The sequence came from an adult with an advanced solid tumor such as melanoma, head and neck, liver or kidney cancer. Specimen: CD4+ or CD8+ T cells sorted from blood, collected in a trial of the OX40 agonist ivuxolimab. V and J are TRBV28 and TRBJ2-7; D gene ambiguous. The CDR3 loop reads CASSLWDEQYF. In DNA form, the CDR3 reads TGTGCCAGCAGTTTATGGGACGAGCAGTACTTC.